This T cell receptor (beta chain) was retrieved from a study of immune heterogeneity within non-small cell lung tumors. Whole-study context: Tumors were classified as 4 squamous cell carcinomas, about 9 non-squamous carcinomas and 1 not otherwise specified.

With regard to this clonotype: What it binds is unknown.

The starting template was genomic DNA from bulk tumor, approximately 600 ng per sample. Collection of several biopsies per primary tumor, spaced far apart, took place during surgery. The patients were newly diagnosed with non-small cell lung cancer, had not been treated, and had curative surgery. Donors were newly diagnosed non-small cell lung cancer patients having surgery with curative intent. Study observations and caveats: Recurrence of identical dominant CDR3 beta clonotypes was observed across tumor sites within a patient, alongside site-unique high-frequency clones.

Trimming took 6 bases from V and 5 from J; bases not matched to a gene: 9. This CDR3 is built from 14 residues. The V gene's germline CDR1 is SNHLY and CDR2 FYNNEI. Amplification of the TCR beta CDR3 was achieved through multiplex PCR with 32 V and 13 J primers. TCRdb fed the multiplex PCR reads into MiXCR, producing one record per CDR3 protein. The table includes around 9,600 distinct CDR3 sequences, roughly 32% detected once. The source of this sequence is a man between 60 and 70 years old with non-small cell lung cancer. The V gene is TRBV2, the J gene TRBJ2-7; 8 positions match TRBD2. The sequencing input was lung tumor tissue. CDR3 residues: CASSLIGTRNEQYF. The CDR3 DNA follows: TGTGCCAGCAGCTTAATCGGGACTAGAAACGAGCAGTACTTC.